There are many counts of the clone carrying this T cell receptor beta chain. Antigen unknown. This record belongs to a study of shared clonotypes between healthy human individuals. Study information: The cohort comprised two women and a few men. Their ages spanned 18 to 49 years.

Input per replicate PCR of unsorted PBMC was around 0.3 ug DNA, corresponding to some 30,000 T cell genomes. This table comes from immunoSEQ multiplex PCR, and its TCRdb copy is limited to in-frame clones, with some not included. The sample contains 450,000 to 650,000 clones, just over 75% of which appear only once. HIV-negative, healthy adults without recent acute infections or vaccinations were the donors. Germline lookup yields CDR1 SGHTA and CDR2 FQGTGA. The CDR3 is 15 amino acids. V was shortened by 5 bases and J by 2 bases, with 14 bases between the two germline ends. Whole-study results and caveats: An anticipated effect of sequencing depth on clonotype sharing among donors was recognized.

The material sequenced was PBMCs. This chain uses TRBV7-3 with TRBJ2-3, with a possible D match to TRBD2 (6 bases). This clonotype originated in a woman between 40 and 50 years old in good health. Some clones in this sample may be carry-over from other donors' samples. CDR3 region: CASSPRAGLTDTQYF. The CDR3 DNA follows: TGTGCCAGCAGCCCCCGGGCGGGACTCACAGATACGCAGTATTTT.